Listed below are T cell receptor beta chains from one sample, sequenced in a study of T cell repertoires in cytomegalovirus infection. MiXCR, applied by TCRdb to the reads, yields one record per CDR3 protein. Altogether about 680,000 distinct CDR3 sequences are present, roughly a quarter being singletons, with the ten largest covering roughly 8%. The specimen sequenced was CD8+ T cells from PBMCs. Receptor source: a human donor in good health (CMV status not recorded). Some clones in this sample may be carry-over from other donors' samples. CDR3s leave out the opening cysteine and the closing phenylalanine or tryptophan.

len: 11
v_gene: TRBV4-3
j_gene: TRBJ2-1
CDR3aa: ASSRGGMNEQF

len: 13
v_gene: TRBV7-9
j_gene: TRBJ1-5
CDR3aa: ASSGGEYSNQPQH

len: 12
v_gene: TRBV7-9
j_gene: TRBJ2-3
CDR3aa: ASSLVTEQDTQY

len: 10
v_gene: TRBV7-9
j_gene: TRBJ2-1
CDR3aa: ASSPKANEQF

len: 13
v_gene: TRBV7-2
j_gene: TRBJ2-7
CDR3aa: ASSLDVDLTYEQY

len: 13
v_gene: TRBV7-2
j_gene: TRBJ2-3
CDR3aa: ASSDDPVPQDTQY

len: 13
v_gene: TRBV7-2
j_gene: TRBJ2-2
CDR3aa: ASSLRAKNTGELF

len: 11
v_gene: TRBV9
j_gene: TRBJ1-1
CDR3aa: ASDPHMNTEAF

len: 14
v_gene: TRBV5-4
j_gene: TRBJ2-5
CDR3aa: ASSLKLARVGETQY

len: 12
v_gene: TRBV23-1
j_gene: TRBJ2-1
CDR3aa: ASSPPGARNEQF

len: 11
v_gene: TRBV7-6
j_gene: TRBJ1-1
CDR3aa: ASSLTAMEEAF

len: 12
v_gene: TRBV25-1
j_gene: TRBJ2-3
CDR3aa: VSSEGGSHDTQY

len: 13
v_gene: TRBV7-9
j_gene: TRBJ1-5
CDR3aa: ASSGDREKEQPQH

len: 12
v_gene: TRBV9
j_gene: TRBJ1-1
CDR3aa: ASSVAQGNTEAF

len: 14
v_gene: TRBV4-3
j_gene: TRBJ2-4
CDR3aa: ASSQDPRGAKNIQY

len: 11
v_gene: TRBV20-1
j_gene: TRBJ2-3
CDR3aa: SAILLTTDTQY

len: 12
v_gene: TRBV3-1
j_gene: TRBJ2-7
CDR3aa: ASSSAGFGYEQY

len: 13
v_gene: TRBV7-9
j_gene: TRBJ2-5
CDR3aa: ASSLVWGAQETQY

len: 13
v_gene: TRBV6-6
j_gene: TRBJ2-7
CDR3aa: ASSLLSDRDYEQY

len: 14
v_gene: TRBV14
j_gene: TRBJ2-6
CDR3aa: ASSHLDSSGANVLT

len: 15
v_gene: TRBV27
j_gene: TRBJ1-1
CDR3aa: ASSFKIGTGMNTEAF

len: 13
v_gene: TRBV7-8
j_gene: TRBJ1-4
CDR3aa: ASSTWTGEGEKLF

len: 15
v_gene: TRBV6-5
j_gene: TRBJ2-3
CDR3aa: ASSYSLAGALGDTQY

len: 13
v_gene: TRBV2
j_gene: TRBJ2-1
CDR3aa: ASSVGRGASSEQF

len: 14
v_gene: TRBV6-1
j_gene: TRBJ1-1
CDR3aa: ASSELVGTGNTEAF

len: 15
v_gene: TRBV27
j_gene: TRBJ2-1
CDR3aa: ASSLKGRVYTYNEQF

len: 15
v_gene: TRBV4-1
j_gene: TRBJ2-2
CDR3aa: ASSQGGQGFNTGELF

len: 12
v_gene: TRBV20-1
j_gene: TRBJ1-2
CDR3aa: SARDLQAEGGYT

len: 13
v_gene: TRBV12-5
j_gene: TRBJ1-1
CDR3aa: ASGSGRMMNTEAF

len: 13
v_gene: TRBV7-9
j_gene: TRBJ2-7
CDR3aa: ASSYRDRGSYEQY

len: 11
v_gene: TRBV7-9
j_gene: TRBJ1-2
CDR3aa: ASSPSQVDGYT

len: 12
v_gene: TRBV29-1
j_gene: TRBJ2-1
CDR3aa: SVAVGTPDNEQF

len: 8
v_gene: TRBV2
j_gene: TRBJ1-2
CDR3aa: ASVVGGYT

len: 11
v_gene: TRBV28
j_gene: TRBJ2-5
CDR3aa: ASSLSGSETQY

len: 11
v_gene: TRBV7-8
j_gene: TRBJ1-1
CDR3aa: ASRWTGGTEAF

len: 12
v_gene: TRBV28
j_gene: TRBJ2-3
CDR3aa: ASSSAVGADTQY

len: 11
v_gene: TRBV5-1
j_gene: TRBJ2-7
CDR3aa: ASSSPPQAEQY

len: 10
v_gene: TRBV20-1
j_gene: TRBJ1-1
CDR3aa: SAPGTGLMAF

len: 13
v_gene: TRBV4-1
j_gene: TRBJ1-2
CDR3aa: ASSQERYPNYGYT

len: 11
v_gene: TRBV12-3/TRBV12-4
j_gene: TRBJ1-2
CDR3aa: ASSPGTPIGYT

len: 14
v_gene: TRBV6-5
j_gene: TRBJ2-1
CDR3aa: ASRGGTGSSYNEQF

len: 9
v_gene: TRBV29-1
j_gene: TRBJ1-2
CDR3aa: SVVSGYGYT

len: 11
v_gene: TRBV24-1
j_gene: TRBJ2-1
CDR3aa: ATSVGGLNEQF

len: 10
v_gene: TRBV29-1
j_gene: TRBJ1-2
CDR3aa: SVVGHNYGYT

len: 12
v_gene: TRBV7-9
j_gene: TRBJ2-5
CDR3aa: ASSSLGGQETQY